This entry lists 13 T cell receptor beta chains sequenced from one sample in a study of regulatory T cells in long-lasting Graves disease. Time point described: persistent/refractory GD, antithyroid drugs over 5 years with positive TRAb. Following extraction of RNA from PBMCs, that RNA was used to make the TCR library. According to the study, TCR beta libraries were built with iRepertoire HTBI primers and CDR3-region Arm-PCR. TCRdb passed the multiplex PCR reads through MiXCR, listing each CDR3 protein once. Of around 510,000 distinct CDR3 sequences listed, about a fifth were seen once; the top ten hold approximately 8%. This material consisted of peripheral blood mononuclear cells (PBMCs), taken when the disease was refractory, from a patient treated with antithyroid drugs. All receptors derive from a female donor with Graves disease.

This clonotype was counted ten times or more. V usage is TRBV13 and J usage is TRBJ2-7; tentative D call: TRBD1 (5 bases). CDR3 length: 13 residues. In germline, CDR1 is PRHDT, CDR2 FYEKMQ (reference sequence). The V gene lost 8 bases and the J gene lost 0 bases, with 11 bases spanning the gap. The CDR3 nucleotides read TGTGCCAGCGGGCAGGGAAGCTCCTACGAGCAGTACTTC. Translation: CASGQGSSYEQYF.

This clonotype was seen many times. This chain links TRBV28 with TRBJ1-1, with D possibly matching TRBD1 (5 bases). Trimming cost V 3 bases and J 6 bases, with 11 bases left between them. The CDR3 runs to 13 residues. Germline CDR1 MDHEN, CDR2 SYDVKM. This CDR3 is CASSFSGTAEAFF. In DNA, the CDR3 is TGTGCCAGCAGTTTTTCGGGGACCGCTGAAGCTTTCTTT.

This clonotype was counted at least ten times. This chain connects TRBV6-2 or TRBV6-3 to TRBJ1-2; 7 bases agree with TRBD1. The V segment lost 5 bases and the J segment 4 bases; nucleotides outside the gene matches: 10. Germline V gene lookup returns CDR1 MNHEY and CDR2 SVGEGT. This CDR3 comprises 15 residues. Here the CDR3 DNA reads TGTGCCAGCAGTGAACAGGGGAGACCCGTCTATGGCTACACCTTC. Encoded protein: CASSEQGRPVYGYTF.

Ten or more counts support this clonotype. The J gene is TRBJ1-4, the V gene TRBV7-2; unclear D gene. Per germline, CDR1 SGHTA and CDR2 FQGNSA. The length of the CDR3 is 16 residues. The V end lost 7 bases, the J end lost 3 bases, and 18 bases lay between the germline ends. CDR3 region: CASTPWPSGPNEKLFF. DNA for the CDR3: TGTGCCAGCACCCCATGGCCGTCTGGACCTAATGAAAAACTGTTTTTT.

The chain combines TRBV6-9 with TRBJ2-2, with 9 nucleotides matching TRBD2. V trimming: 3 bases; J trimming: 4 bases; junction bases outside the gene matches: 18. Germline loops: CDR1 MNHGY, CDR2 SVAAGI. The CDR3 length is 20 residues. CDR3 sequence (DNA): TGTGCCAGCAGTTACCCGGCTTTTGATAGCGGGAGACCGGGCACCGGGGAGCTGTTTTTT. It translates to CASSYPAFDSGRPGTGELFF.

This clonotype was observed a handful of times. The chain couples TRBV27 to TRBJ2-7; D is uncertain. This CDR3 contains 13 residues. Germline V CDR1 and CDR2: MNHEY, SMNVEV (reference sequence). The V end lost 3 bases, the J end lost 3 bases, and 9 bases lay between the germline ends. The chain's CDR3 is CASSFFVGYEQYF. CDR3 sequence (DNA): TGTGCCAGCAGTTTCTTCGTCGGCTACGAGCAGTACTTC.

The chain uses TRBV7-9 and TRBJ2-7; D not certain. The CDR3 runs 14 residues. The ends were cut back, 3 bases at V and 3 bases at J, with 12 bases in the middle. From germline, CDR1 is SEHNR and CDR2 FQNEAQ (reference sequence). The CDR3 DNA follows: TGTGCCAGCAGCTTGGTGGGCAGTTACTACGAGCAGTACTTC. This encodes CASSLVGSYYEQYF. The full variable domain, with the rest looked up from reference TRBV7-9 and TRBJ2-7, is DTGVSQNPRHKITKRGQNVTFRCDPISEHNRLYWYRQTLGQGPEFLTYFQNEAQLEKSRLLSDRFSAERPKGSFSTLEIQRTEQGDSAMYLCASSLVGSYYEQYFGPGTRLTVT.

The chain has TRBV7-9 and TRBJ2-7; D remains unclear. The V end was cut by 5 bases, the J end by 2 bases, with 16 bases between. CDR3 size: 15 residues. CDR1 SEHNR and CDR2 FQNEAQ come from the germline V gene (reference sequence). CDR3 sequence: CASSHEPGRAYEQYF. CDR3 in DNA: TGTGCCAGCAGCCACGAACCTGGACGGGCCTACGAGCAGTACTTC.

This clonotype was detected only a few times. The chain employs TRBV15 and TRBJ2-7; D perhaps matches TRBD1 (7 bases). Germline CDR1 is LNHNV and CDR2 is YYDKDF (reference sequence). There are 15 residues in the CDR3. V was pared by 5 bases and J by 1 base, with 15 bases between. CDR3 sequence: CATSGRGTVSYEQYF. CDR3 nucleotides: TGTGCCACCAGCGGTCGCGGGACAGTGTCCTACGAGCAGTACTTC.

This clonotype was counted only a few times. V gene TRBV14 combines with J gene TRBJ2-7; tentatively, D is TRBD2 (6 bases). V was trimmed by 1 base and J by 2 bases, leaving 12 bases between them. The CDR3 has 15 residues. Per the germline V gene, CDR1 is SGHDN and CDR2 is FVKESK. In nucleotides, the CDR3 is TGTGCCAGCAGCCAAGGTGCGGGACCAGCCTACGAGCAGTACTTC. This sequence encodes CASSQGAGPAYEQYF.

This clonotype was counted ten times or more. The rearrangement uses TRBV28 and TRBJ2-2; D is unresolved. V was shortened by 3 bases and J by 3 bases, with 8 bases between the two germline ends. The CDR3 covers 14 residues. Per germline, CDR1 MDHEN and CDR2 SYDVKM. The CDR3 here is CASSLVGYTGELFF. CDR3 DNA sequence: TGTGCCAGCAGTTTGGTGGGTTACACCGGGGAGCTGTTTTTT. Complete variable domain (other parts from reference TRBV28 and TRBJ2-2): DVKVTQSSRYLVKRTGEKVFLECVQDMDHENMFWYRQDPGLGLRLIYFSYDVKMKEKGDIPEGYSVSREKKERFSLILESASTNQTSMYLCASSLVGYTGELFFGEGSRLTVL.

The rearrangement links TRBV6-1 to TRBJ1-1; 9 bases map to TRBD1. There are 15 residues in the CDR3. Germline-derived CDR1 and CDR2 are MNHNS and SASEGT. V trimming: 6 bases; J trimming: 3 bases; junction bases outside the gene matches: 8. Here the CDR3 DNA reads TGTGCCAGCAGCCGGACAGGGGACGGCTACACTGAAGCTTTCTTT. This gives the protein CASSRTGDGYTEAFF.

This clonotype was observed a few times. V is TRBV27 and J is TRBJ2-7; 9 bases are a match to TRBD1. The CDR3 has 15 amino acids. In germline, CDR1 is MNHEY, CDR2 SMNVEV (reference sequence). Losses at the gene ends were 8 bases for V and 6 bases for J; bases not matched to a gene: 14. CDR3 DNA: TGTGCCAGCGGACCGAGGGGACAGGGCTTCTTCGAGCAGTACTTC. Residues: CASGPRGQGFFEQYF.